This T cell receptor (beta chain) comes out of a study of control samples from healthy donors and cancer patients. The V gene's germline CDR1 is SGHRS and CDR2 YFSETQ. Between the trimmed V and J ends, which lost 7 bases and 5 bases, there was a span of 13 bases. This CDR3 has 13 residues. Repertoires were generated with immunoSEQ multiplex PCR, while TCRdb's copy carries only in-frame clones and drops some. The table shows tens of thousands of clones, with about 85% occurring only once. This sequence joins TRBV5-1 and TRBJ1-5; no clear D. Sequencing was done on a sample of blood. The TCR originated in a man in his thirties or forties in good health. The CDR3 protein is CASRLSDDQPQHF. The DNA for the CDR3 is TGCGCCAGCCGGCTTAGTGACGATCAGCCCCAGCATTTT.